The 7 T cell receptor beta chains in this list originate from one sample, sequenced in a study of blood T cells in healthy people across ages. A second PCR, run for about 7 to 11 cycles, used a sample-barcoded 5' primer plus a J-beta primer mix. TCRdb re-analysed the 5' RACE reads in MiXCR, keeping a single row per CDR3 protein. The sample consists of around 790,000 distinct CDR3 sequences, around 45% of them appearing once. The sample taken for sequencing was blood. The origin of the receptors is a man in his 60s in good health.

The table lists this clonotype with many counts. The gene calls are TRBV4-3 and TRBJ2-1; TRBD2 aligns across 8 bases. The V gene end was trimmed by 0 bases and the J gene end by 6 bases; junction bases not matched to a gene: 10. Germline V lookup: CDR1 LGHNA, CDR2 YSLEER. This CDR3 region has 17 residues. The CDR3 DNA reads TGCGCCAGCAGCCAAGAGGTTGAGCGGGGGAAGGGCAATGAGCAGTTCTTC. Amino acid sequence: CASSQEVERGKGNEQFF.

This chain connects TRBV28 to TRBJ2-7; no clear D. Trimming stripped 8 bases from V and 0 bases from J, with 14 bases between. The CDR3 covers 14 residues. From germline, CDR1 is MDHEN and CDR2 SYDVKM. The CDR3 here is CASRPGRVSYEQYF. CDR3 nucleotide sequence: TGTGCCAGCCGGCCCGGACGGGTCTCCTACGAGCAGTACTTC.

The chain employs TRBV4-2 and TRBJ1-2, with 9 bases lining up with TRBD1. The CDR3 is 13 residues long. Trimming took 5 bases from V and 8 from J; bases not matched to a gene: 6. Looked up from germline, CDR1 is LGHNA and CDR2 is YNFKEQ. The CDR3 reads CASSYGTGQGYTF. CDR3 coding DNA: TGTGCCAGCAGCTACGGGACAGGGCAAGGCTACACCTTC.

The chain employs TRBV6-2 or TRBV6-3 and TRBJ1-2; tentative D call: TRBD1 (5 bases). V lost 2 bases and J lost 7, with 11 bases in between. Per the germline V gene, CDR1 is MNHEY and CDR2 is SVGEGT. This CDR3 region has 13 residues. CDR3 DNA: TGTGCCAGCAGTTACCGGATGGGGGTTGGCTACACCTTC. Amino acid sequence: CASSYRMGVGYTF.

This chain uses TRBV5-1 with TRBJ2-5; D unclear. CDR1 and CDR2 (germline): SGHRS, YFSETQ. This CDR3 comprises 13 residues. The V end lost 4 bases, the J end lost 5 bases, and 12 bases lay between the germline ends. The CDR3 sequence: CASSPTQSETQYF. CDR3 coding DNA: TGCGCCAGCAGCCCGACCCAATCGGAGACCCAGTACTTC.

This clonotype was counted only a few times. The chain carries TRBV5-5 and TRBJ2-3; possibly TRBD2 for D (6 bases). This CDR3 region has 17 residues. The V gene lost 1 base and the J gene lost 2 bases, with 17 bases spanning the gap. Per the germline V gene, CDR1 is SGHKS and CDR2 is YYEKEE (reference sequence). CDR3 DNA sequence: TGTGCCAGCAGCTTGCGTCCCGGGACGGGGGACACAGATACGCAGTATTTT. Amino acids: CASSLRPGTGDTDTQYF.

This clonotype was seen a single time. Germline and junction disagree at one end, which may indicate a read error. The rearrangement links TRBV9 to TRBJ1-6; 9 nucleotides agree with TRBD1. The CDR3 has 16 residues. In germline, CDR1 is SGDLS, CDR2 YYNGEE. In DNA form, the CDR3 reads TGTGCCAGCAGCGTAGGCCCTGGACAGGGGAGTTCACCCCCCCACTTT. Encoded protein: CASSVGPGQGSSPPHF. The full variable domain, rest sourced from reference TRBV9 and TRBJ1-6, is DSGVTQTPKHLITATGQRVTLRCSPRSGDLSVYWYQQSLDQGLQFLIQYYNGEERAKGNILERFSAQQFPDLHSELNLSSLELGDSALYFCASSVGPGQGSSPPHFGNGTRLTVT.